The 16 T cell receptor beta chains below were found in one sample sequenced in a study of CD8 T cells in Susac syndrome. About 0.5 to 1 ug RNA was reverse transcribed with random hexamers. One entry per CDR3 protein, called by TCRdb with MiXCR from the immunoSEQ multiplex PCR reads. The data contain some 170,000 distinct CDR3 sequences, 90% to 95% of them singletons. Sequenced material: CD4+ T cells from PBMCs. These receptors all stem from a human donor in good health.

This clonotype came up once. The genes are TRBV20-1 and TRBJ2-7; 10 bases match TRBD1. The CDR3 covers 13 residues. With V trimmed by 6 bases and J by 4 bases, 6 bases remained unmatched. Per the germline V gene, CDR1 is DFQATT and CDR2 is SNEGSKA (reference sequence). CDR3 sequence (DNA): TGCAGTGCCCAGGGACAGGGGATATACGAGCAGTACTTC. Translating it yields CSAQGQGIYEQYF.

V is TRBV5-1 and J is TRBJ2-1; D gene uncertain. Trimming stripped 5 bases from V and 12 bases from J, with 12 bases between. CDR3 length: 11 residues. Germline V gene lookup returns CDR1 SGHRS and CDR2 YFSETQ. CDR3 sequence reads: CASSFEVWQFF. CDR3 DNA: TGCGCCAGCAGTTTTGAGGTCTGGCAGTTCTTC.

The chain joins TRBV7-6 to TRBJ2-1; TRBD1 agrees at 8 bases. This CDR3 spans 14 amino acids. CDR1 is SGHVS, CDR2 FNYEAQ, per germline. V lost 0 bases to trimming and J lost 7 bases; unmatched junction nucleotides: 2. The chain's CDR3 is CASSLARTGNEQFF. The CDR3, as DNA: TGTGCCAGCAGCTTAGCGCGGACAGGGAATGAGCAGTTCTTC.

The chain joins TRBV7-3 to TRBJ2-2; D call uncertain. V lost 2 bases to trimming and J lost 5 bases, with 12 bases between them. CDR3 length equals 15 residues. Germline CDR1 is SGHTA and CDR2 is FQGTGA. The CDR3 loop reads CASSLRSSLTGELFF. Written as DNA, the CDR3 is TGTGCCAGCAGCTTACGGTCTAGTCTTACCGGGGAGCTGTTTTTT.

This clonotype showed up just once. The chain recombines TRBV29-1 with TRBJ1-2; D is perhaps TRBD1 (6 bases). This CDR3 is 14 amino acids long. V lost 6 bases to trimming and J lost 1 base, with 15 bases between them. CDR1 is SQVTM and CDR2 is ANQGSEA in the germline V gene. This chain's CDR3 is CSVSRDKNNYGYTF. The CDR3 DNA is TGCAGCGTAAGCCGGGACAAGAATAACTATGGCTACACCTTC.

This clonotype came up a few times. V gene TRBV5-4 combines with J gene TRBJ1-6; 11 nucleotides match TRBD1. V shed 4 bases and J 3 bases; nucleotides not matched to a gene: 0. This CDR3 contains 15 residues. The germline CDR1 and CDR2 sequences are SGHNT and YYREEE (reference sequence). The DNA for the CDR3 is TGTGCCAGCAGCGGGACAGGGGGCTATAATTCACCCCTCCACTTT. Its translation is CASSGTGGYNSPLHF.

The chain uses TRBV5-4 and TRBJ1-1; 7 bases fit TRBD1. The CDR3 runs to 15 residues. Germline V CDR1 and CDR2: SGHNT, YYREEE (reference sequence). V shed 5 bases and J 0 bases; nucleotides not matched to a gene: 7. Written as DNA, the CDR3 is TGTGCCAGCAGGCGGGACAGCTCCTTGAACACTGAAGCTTTCTTT. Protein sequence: CASRRDSSLNTEAFF.

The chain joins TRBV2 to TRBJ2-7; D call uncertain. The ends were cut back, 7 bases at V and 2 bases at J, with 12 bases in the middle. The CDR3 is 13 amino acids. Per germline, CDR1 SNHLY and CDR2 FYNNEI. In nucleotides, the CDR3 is TGTGCCAGCAAAACAGTTTTTACCTACGAGCAGTACTTC. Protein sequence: CASKTVFTYEQYF. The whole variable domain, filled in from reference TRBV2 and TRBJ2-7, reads EPEVTQTPSHQVTQMGQEVILRCVPISNHLYFYWYRQILGQKVEFLVSFYNNEISEKSEIFDDQFSVERPDGSNFTLKIRSTKLEDSAMYFCASKTVFTYEQYFGPGTRLTVT.

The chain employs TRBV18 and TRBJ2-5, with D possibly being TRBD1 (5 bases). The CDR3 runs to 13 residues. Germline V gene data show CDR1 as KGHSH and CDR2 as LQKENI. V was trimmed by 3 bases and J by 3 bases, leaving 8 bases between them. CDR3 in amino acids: CASSPTAKETQYF. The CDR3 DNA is TGTGCCAGCTCACCGACAGCAAAAGAGACCCAGTACTTC.

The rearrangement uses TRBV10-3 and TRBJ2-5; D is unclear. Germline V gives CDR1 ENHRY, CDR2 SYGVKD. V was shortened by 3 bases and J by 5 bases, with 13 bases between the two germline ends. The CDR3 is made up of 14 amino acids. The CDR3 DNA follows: TGTGCCATCAGTGATGGATCTGGGGTGGAGACCCAGTACTTC. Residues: CAISDGSGVETQYF.

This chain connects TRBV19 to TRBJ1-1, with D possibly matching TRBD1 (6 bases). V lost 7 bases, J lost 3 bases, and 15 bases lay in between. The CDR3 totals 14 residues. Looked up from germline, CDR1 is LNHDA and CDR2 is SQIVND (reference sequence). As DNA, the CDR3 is TGTGCCAGTAAAGCCCTTGGGGGCGACACTGAAGCTTTCTTT. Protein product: CASKALGGDTEAFF.

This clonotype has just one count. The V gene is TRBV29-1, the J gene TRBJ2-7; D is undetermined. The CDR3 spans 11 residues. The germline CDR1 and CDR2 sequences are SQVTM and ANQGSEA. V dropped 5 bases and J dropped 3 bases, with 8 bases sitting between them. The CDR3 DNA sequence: TGCAGCGTTCCAGGTATCTACGAGCAGTACTTC. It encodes CSVPGIYEQYF.

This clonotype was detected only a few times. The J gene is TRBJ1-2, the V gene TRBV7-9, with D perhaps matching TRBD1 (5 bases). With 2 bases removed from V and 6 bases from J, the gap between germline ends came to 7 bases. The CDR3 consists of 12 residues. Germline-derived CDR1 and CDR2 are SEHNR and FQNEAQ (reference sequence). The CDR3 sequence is CASSLTGDGYTF. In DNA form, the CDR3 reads TGTGCCAGCAGCTTAACGGGGGATGGCTACACCTTC.

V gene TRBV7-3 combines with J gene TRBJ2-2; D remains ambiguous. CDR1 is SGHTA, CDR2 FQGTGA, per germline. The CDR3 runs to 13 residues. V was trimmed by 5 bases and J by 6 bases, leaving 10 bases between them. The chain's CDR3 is CASSQVVSGELFF. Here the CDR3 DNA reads TGTGCCAGCAGCCAAGTAGTCTCCGGGGAGCTGTTTTTT.

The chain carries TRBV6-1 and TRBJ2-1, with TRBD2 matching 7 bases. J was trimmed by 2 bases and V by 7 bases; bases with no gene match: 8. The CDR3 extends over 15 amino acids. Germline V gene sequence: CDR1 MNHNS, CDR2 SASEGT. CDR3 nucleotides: TGTGCCAGCATGCGGCGGGGGTTAACCTACAATGAGCAGTTCTTC. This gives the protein CASMRRGLTYNEQFF.

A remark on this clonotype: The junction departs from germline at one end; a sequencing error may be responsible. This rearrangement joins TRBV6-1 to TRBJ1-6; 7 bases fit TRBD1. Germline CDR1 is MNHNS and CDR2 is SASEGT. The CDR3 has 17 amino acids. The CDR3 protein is CASSEGQEKGVNSPLHF. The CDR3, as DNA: TGTGCCAGCAGCGAAGGACAGGAAAAGGGGGTTAATTCACCCCTCCACTTT.